This T cell receptor beta chain was documented in a study of cytomegalovirus exposure and HLA in healthy donors. Concerning this clone itself: Its antigen is unknown.

Sequenced by immunoSEQ multiplex PCR; TCRdb stores in-frame clones only, minus some. The table lists 71,000 or so clones, about 94% of them singletons, with roughly 1.4% in the top ten. A roughly 120-subject validation cohort, separate from the roughly 700-subject first cohort, supplied the donors. General study results and limits: Clusters of TCRs from the first cohort tended to co-occur in the roughly 120 validation repertoires (as a later analysis found). Most TCR sequences were rare, but some public TCRs occurred in many donors.

Per germline, CDR1 SGDLS and CDR2 YYNGEE. The CDR3 is made up of 14 amino acids. Trimming at V came to 3 bases and at J to 3 bases, leaving 2 bases not matched to a gene. This chain links TRBV9 with TRBJ1-4; 7 bases align to TRBD1. This sequence was found in a man aged 18 to 29 in good health and CMV-seropositive. The specimen sequenced was PBMCs. The CDR3 nucleotides are TGTGCCAGCAGCGGCCAGGGGGCTAATGAAAAACTGTTTTTT. Protein: CASSGQGANEKLFF.